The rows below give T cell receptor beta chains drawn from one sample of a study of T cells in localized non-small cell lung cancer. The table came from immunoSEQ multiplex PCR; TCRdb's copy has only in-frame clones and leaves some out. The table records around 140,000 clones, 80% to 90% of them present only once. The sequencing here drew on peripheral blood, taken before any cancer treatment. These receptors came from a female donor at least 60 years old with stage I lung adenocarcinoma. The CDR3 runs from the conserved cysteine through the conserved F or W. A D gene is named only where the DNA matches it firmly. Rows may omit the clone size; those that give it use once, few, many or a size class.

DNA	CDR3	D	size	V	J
TGTGCCAGTAGTATTTTCGGGAGAAACACTGAAGCTTTCTTT	CASSIFGRNTEAFF	NA	NA	TRBV19	TRBJ1-1
TGTGCCACCAGCAGAGATCGGGTTTCAGGCCATGGCTACACCTTC	CATSRDRVSGHGYTF	NA	NA	TRBV15	TRBJ1-2
TGTGCCAGCAGTACTAGGGAGCTGTTTTTT	CASSTRELFF	NA	NA	TRBV28	TRBJ2-2
TGCGCCAGCAGCTTGACGGGACTAGACAATGAGCAGTTCTTC	CASSLTGLDNEQFF	TRBD2	NA	TRBV5-1	TRBJ2-1
TGCAGCGCCATGGAGCACAGGGGGCAAAATGAAAAACTGTTTTTT	CSAMEHRGQNEKLFF	TRBD1	NA	TRBV29-1	TRBJ1-4
TGTGTAGTGGGTATAGTCGAGTCTGGGGCCAACGTCCTGACTTTC	CVVGIVESGANVLTF	NA	NA	TRBV30	TRBJ2-6
TGTGCCAGTAGTACCGGGACAGGGTTAAATGGCTACACCTTC	CASSTGTGLNGYTF	TRBD1	NA	TRBV19	TRBJ1-2
TGTGCCAGTTCGGACGGGGCGTTGGGCTACAATGAGCAGTTCTTC	CASSDGALGYNEQFF	NA	NA	TRBV19	TRBJ2-1
TGTGCCAGCAGTTCCCTCGGGGCCCCAGATACGCAGTATTTT	CASSSLGAPDTQYF	NA	NA	TRBV28	TRBJ2-3
TGTGCCAGCAGCCCGGGACAGCACACAGATACGCAGTATTTT	CASSPGQHTDTQYF	TRBD1	NA	TRBV7-8	TRBJ2-3
TGTGCCAGCAGTGAACGACTAGCGGGAGATAGGTTCAATGAGCAGTTCTTC	CASSERLAGDRFNEQFF	TRBD2	few	TRBV6-1	TRBJ2-1
TGTGCCAGCACCGGGACTAGCGGAGAGAAGACCGGGGAGCTGTTTTTT	CASTGTSGEKTGELFF	TRBD2	NA	TRBV9	TRBJ2-2
TGTGCCAGCAGCGTACCCGGGGGAGGCACAGATACGCAGTATTTT	CASSVPGGGTDTQYF	NA	once	TRBV9	TRBJ2-3
TGTGCCAGCAGCTTAGAAACACCTCTTGGCGAGCAGTACTTC	CASSLETPLGEQYF	NA	few	TRBV7-9	TRBJ2-7
TGTGCCAGCAGCCAAACGCTCCAGCAGATAGAAGAGACCCAGTACTTC	CASSQTLQQIEETQYF	NA	NA	TRBV14	TRBJ2-5
TGTGCCAGCAGTTACGGGGGGAGTCAGCCCCAGCATTTT	CASSYGGSQPQHF	NA	once	TRBV6-5	TRBJ1-5
TGTGCCAGCAGTAGGACACCGTCGAATTCACCCCTCCACTTT	CASSRTPSNSPLHF	NA	few	TRBV25-1	TRBJ1-6
TGTGCCAGCCAAGCATGGGATGGCTCCTACAATGAGCAGTTCTTC	CASQAWDGSYNEQFF	NA	NA	TRBV6-6	TRBJ2-1
TGTGCCAGCGGTCAACTTACTAGTAGTAACACCGGGGAGCTGTTTTTT	CASGQLTSSNTGELFF	NA	NA	TRBV19	TRBJ2-2
TGCGCCAGCAGTTTGACTAGCGGGGAATTGTACGAGCAGTACTTC	CASSLTSGELYEQYF	TRBD2	NA	TRBV10-2	TRBJ2-7
TGTGCCAGCAGCTTGGGTTCGGGACTAGCGGCTTACAATGAGCAGTTCTTC	CASSLGSGLAAYNEQFF	TRBD2	NA	TRBV5-5	TRBJ2-1
TGTGCCAGCAGCCCCTCAGGACGCGGGAGGAACACCGGGGAGCTGTTTTTT	CASSPSGRGRNTGELFF	TRBD2	once	TRBV5-4	TRBJ2-2
TGTGCCAGCAGCCTCCGACAGGGGTGGACTGAAGCTTTCTTT	CASSLRQGWTEAFF	TRBD1	NA	TRBV5-6	TRBJ1-1
TGTGCCAGCAGCTTGGGGGGGCTAGCGGGAGTTACGAACACCGGGGAGCTGTTTTTT	CASSLGGLAGVTNTGELFF	TRBD2	NA	TRBV5-4	TRBJ2-2
TGTGCCAGCAGCTTAGCAGGTGGCAGCAACTACGAGCAGTACTTC	CASSLAGGSNYEQYF	NA	NA	TRBV11-3	TRBJ2-7
TGCGCCAGCAGCCCGTCGCAGAGCTCTGGAAACACCATATATTTT	CASSPSQSSGNTIYF	NA	NA	TRBV5-1	TRBJ1-3
TGTGCCAGCTCACCCGAGCTAGCTGGTAACGAGCAGTACTTC	CASSPELAGNEQYF	NA	NA	TRBV18	TRBJ2-7
TGTGCCAGCAGTGGAAGATTTACCAAAACTGAAGCTTTCTTT	CASSGRFTKTEAFF	NA	NA	TRBV6-1	TRBJ1-1
TGCGCCAGCAGCTTGGCGGGACAGGGGGCTTTCACCCACGAGCAGTACTTC	CASSLAGQGAFTHEQYF	TRBD1	NA	TRBV5-1	TRBJ2-7
TGTGCCAGCAGCTTGGGCTCAGCTCCCTACGAGCAGTACTTC	CASSLGSAPYEQYF	NA	NA	TRBV5-4	TRBJ2-7
TGTGCCAGCAGCGTAGGTGGGCAGGGGCAAGAGACCCAGTACTTC	CASSVGGQGQETQYF	NA	NA	TRBV9	TRBJ2-5
TGTGCCAGCAGGGCAATGGCGGGAGCGACAGATACGCAGTATTTT	CASRAMAGATDTQYF	TRBD2	NA	TRBV6-1	TRBJ2-3
TGTGCCTGGAATGGGGGGACACAAGAAGCCTACGAGCAGTACTTC	CAWNGGTQEAYEQYF	NA	NA	TRBV30	TRBJ2-7
TGTGCCAGCAGCGCCGGGACAGGGCAGAACGAGCAGTACTTC	CASSAGTGQNEQYF	TRBD1	NA	TRBV9	TRBJ2-7
TGTGCCAGCAGCCCGACTATGGACTACGAGCAGTACTTC	CASSPTMDYEQYF	NA	once	TRBV7-6	TRBJ2-7
TGTGCCAGCAGCCAGGCGGGAAGCACAGATACGCAGTATTTT	CASSQAGSTDTQYF	NA	once	TRBV11-2	TRBJ2-3
TGTGCCAGCAGCTTAGATCAGACCCAGTACTTC	CASSLDQTQYF	NA	NA	TRBV7-6	TRBJ2-5
TGTGCCAGCAGCTTTGGTCACCGGGACAACGGCTACACCTTC	CASSFGHRDNGYTF	NA	NA	TRBV5-4	TRBJ1-2
TGCGCCAGCAGTGAGTCGCTCCCTGGGACCATTCGGAATCAGCCCCAGCATTTT	CASSESLPGTIRNQPQHF	NA	once	TRBV10-2	TRBJ1-5
TGTGCCAGCAGTGAATATGTTGGGACCGGGGAGCTGTTTTTT	CASSEYVGTGELFF	NA	NA	TRBV25-1	TRBJ2-2
TGTGCCAGCAGCTTAGTCCCATTAACAGGGGCTAATGAAAAACTGTTTTTT	CASSLVPLTGANEKLFF	TRBD1	NA	TRBV7-9	TRBJ1-4
TGTGCCAGTAGTTCCCTCCCCGGGGCCTTCGGGGAGCTGTTTTTT	CASSSLPGAFGELFF	NA	NA	TRBV19	TRBJ2-2
TGCGCCAGCAGCCACCAAAGCTCCTACAATGAGCAGTTCTTC	CASSHQSSYNEQFF	NA	once	TRBV5-1	TRBJ2-1
TGTGCCAGTAGTATAAGGGGACTGGCACCATACGAGCAGTACTTC	CASSIRGLAPYEQYF	NA	NA	TRBV19	TRBJ2-7
TGTGCCAGCAGCTTAGGTCAGGGGCAGGGGAACCACGAGCAGTACTTC	CASSLGQGQGNHEQYF	NA	NA	TRBV5-5	TRBJ2-7
TGTGCCAGCAGCCAAGGGCTACTTTGGGAACTGTTTTTT	CASSQGLLWELFF	NA	NA	TRBV4-2	TRBJ1-4
TGTGCCAGTAGACATGACAGGAGCTCCTACAATGAGCAGTTCTTC	CASRHDRSSYNEQFF	NA	NA	TRBV19	TRBJ2-1
TGCGCCAGCAGCTTGGATCCCAGCTCCTACGAGCAGTACTTC	CASSLDPSSYEQYF	NA	NA	TRBV5-1	TRBJ2-7
TGTGCCAGCAGCTCGACCGGGGGGAACACTGAAGCTTTCTTT	CASSSTGGNTEAFF	NA	NA	TRBV7-8	TRBJ1-1
TGTGCCAGCAGCAGAGGGACAGGAAAAGGAACTGAAGCTTTCTTT	CASSRGTGKGTEAFF	TRBD1	NA	TRBV7-2	TRBJ1-1
TGTGCCAGCAGTGAACTAGCGGTCACCGGGGAGCTGTTTTTT	CASSELAVTGELFF	TRBD2	NA	TRBV6-1	TRBJ2-2
TGTGCTAGTGGTCACACCGTGGAGCAGTACTTC	CASGHTVEQYF	NA	NA	TRBV12-5	TRBJ2-7
TGCGCCAGCAGTGAGTACAGGGATCTTAATGAGCAGTTCTTC	CASSEYRDLNEQFF	NA	NA	TRBV10-1	TRBJ2-1
TGTGCCAGTGGGACGGGTCTGGGCTACAATGAGCAGTTCTTC	CASGTGLGYNEQFF	NA	NA	TRBV2	TRBJ2-1
TGCAGTGCTAGAGGGGCCGGGGAGCTGTTTTTT	CSARGAGELFF	NA	NA	TRBV20-1	TRBJ2-2
TGTGCCAGCAGTTACGAGGCGGGTTCCCTCGGCGAGCAGTACTTC	CASSYEAGSLGEQYF	NA	NA	TRBV6-5	TRBJ2-7
TGTGCCAGCAACCGACAGGGCCTTAATGAAAAACTGTTTTTT	CASNRQGLNEKLFF	TRBD1	many	TRBV2	TRBJ1-4
TGTGCCAGCAGCCCCCTCGGAAGGAACACTGAAGCTTTCTTT	CASSPLGRNTEAFF	NA	NA	TRBV28	TRBJ1-1
TGTGCCACCAGCAGAGTTAGGACTAGAGAGTACAATGAGCAGTTCTTC	CATSRVRTREYNEQFF	TRBD2	NA	TRBV15	TRBJ2-1